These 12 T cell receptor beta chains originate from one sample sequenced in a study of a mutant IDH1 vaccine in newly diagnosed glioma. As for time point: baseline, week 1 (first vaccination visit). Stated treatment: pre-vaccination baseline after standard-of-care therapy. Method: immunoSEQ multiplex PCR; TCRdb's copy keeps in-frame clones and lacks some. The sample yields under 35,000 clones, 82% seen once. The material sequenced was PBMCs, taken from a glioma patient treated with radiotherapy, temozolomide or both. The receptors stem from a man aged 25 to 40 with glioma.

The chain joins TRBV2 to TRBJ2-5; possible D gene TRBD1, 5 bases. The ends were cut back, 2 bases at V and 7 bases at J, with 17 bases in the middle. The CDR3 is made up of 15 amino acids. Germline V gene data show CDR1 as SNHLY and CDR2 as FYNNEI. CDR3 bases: TGTGCCAGCAGTGAACTTCAGGGATGGATGGGGACCCAGTACTTC. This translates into CASSELQGWMGTQYF.

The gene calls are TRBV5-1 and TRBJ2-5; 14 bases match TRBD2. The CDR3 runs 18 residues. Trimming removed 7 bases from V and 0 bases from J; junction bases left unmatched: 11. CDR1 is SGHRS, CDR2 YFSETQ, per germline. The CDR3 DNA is TGCGCCAGCCGCCATCGGGGACTAGCGGGAGAGTACCAAGAGACCCAGTACTTC. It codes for CASRHRGLAGEYQETQYF. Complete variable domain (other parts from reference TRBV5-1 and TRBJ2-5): KAGVTQTPRYLIKTRGQQVTLSCSPISGHRSVSWYQQTPGQGLQFLFEYFSETQRNKGNFPGRFSGRQFSNSRSEMNVSTLELGDSALYLCASRHRGLAGEYQETQYFGPGTRLLVL.

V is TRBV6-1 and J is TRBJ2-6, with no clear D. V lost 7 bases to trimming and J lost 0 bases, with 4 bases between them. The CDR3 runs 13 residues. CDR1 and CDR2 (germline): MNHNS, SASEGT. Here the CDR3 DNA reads TGTGCCAGCAAGGTCTCTGGGGCCAACGTCCTGACTTTC. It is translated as CASKVSGANVLTF.

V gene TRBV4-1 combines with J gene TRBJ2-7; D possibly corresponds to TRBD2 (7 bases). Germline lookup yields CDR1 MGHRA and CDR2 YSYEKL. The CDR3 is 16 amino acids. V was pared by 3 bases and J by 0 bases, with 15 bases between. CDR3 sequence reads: CASSQGGQVTSYEQYF. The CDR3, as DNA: TGCGCCAGCAGCCAGGGGGGGCAGGTTACCTCCTACGAGCAGTACTTC.

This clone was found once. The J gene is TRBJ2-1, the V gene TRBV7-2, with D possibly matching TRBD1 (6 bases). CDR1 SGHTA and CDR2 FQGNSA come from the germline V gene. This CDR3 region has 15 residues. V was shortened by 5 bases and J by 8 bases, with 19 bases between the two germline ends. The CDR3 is CASSEIRGGNDEQFF. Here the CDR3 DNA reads TGTGCCAGCAGCGAAATTAGAGGGGGAAATGATGAGCAGTTCTTC.

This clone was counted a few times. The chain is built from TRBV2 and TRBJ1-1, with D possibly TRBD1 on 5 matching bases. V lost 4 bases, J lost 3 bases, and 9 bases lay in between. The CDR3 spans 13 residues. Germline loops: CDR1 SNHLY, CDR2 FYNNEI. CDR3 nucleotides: TGTGCCAGCAGTGGGGCCAGGGACACTGAAGCTTTCTTT. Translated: CASSGARDTEAFF.

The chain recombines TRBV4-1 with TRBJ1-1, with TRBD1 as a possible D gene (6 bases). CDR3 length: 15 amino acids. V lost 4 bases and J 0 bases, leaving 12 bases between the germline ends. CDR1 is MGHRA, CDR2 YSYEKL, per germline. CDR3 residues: CASSPWGGLNTEAFF. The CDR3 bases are TGCGCCAGCAGCCCCTGGGGGGGGCTGAACACTGAAGCTTTCTTT.

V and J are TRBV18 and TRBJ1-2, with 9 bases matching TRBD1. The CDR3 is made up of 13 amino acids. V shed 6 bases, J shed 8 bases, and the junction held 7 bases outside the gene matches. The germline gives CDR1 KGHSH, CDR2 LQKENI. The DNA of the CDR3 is TGTGCCAGCTCCTCCACAGGGGGCGAAGGCTACACCTTC. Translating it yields CASSSTGGEGYTF. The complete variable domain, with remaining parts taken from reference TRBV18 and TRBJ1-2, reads NAGVMQNPRHLVRRRGQEARLRCSPMKGHSHVYWYRQLPEEGLKFMVYLQKENIIDESGMPKERFSAEFPKEGPSILRIQQVVRGDSAAYFCASSSTGGEGYTFGSGTRLTVV.

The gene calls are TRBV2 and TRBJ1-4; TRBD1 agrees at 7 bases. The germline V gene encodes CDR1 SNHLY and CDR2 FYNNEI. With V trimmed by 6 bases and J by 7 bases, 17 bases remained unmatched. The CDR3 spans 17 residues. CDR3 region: CASRTSTRQGWTEKLFF. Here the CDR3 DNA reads TGTGCCAGCAGAACCTCCACTAGACAGGGCTGGACTGAAAAACTGTTTTTT. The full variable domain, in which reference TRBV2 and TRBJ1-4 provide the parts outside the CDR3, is EPEVTQTPSHQVTQMGQEVILRCVPISNHLYFYWYRQILGQKVEFLVSFYNNEISEKSEIFDDQFSVERPDGSNFTLKIRSTKLEDSAMYFCASRTSTRQGWTEKLFFGSGTQLSVL.

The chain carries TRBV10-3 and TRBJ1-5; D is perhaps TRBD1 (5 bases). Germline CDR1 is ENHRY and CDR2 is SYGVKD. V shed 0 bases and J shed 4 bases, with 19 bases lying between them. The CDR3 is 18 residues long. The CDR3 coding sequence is TGTGCCATCAGTGAGTCGAAAGTTCCAGGGTTTAGAAATCAGCCCCAGCATTTT. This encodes CAISESKVPGFRNQPQHF.

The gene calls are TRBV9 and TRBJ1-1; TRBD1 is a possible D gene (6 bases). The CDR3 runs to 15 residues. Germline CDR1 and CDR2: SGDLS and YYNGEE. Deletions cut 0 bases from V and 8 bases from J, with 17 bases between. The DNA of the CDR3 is TGTGCCAGCAGCGTAGGGCCAGGGGAGGATGGGGAAGCTTTCTTT. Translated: CASSVGPGEDGEAFF.

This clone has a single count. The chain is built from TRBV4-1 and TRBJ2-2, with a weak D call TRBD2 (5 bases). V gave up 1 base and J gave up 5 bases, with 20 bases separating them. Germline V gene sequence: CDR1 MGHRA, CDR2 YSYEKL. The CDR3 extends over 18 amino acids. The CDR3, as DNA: TGCGCCAGCAGCCAAGGGGAGTTCGAAGGGAGCATGACCGGGGAGCTGTTTTTT. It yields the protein CASSQGEFEGSMTGELFF.